The TCR beta chain under discussion was sequenced for a study of T cell responses to AZD1222 COVID-19 vaccine (dated by TCRdb to the early 2020s). For the wider study: AZD1222 recipients whose second dose came at about 4 weeks and those whose second dose came at about 12 weeks were combined into one group, since spike-specific TCR depth and breadth did not differ between the two schedules. TCR sequencing was performed for about 240 trial participants, of whom some 200 were given two doses of AZD1222 and around 25 were given two doses of MenACWY control vaccine. Enrollment into the trials was organized by age into subgroups of 18-55, 56-69 and 70-plus years, and those subgroups contained roughly 150, 30 and 60 TCR-sequenced participants, respectively.

According to the study, the label for this sample's time point signals: baseline before first vaccination. Samples from vaccinated people were obtained from the UK trials COV001 and COV002, which included a single-blind randomized controlled phase 2/3 trial of AZD1222 (ChAdOx1 nCoV-19) in healthy adults. For TCRbeta chain sequencing, PBMC samples were collected from trial participants at day 0 and at day 28 after the second dose. From the germline V gene, CDR1 is KGHSH and CDR2 is LQKENI. The CDR3 measures 14 amino acids from cysteine to phenylalanine. Only the CDR3 portion is preserved as DNA: 42 bases, with reading frame beginning at the first base. V loses 4 bases of germline sequence and J loses 1 base, and the interval between the two ends is 10 bases. The CDR3 regions of human TCRbeta chains were subjected to immunosequencing. Processing in the source paper ran as follows. Repertoire TCRs were matched against a reference library of SARS-CoV-2-specific TCRs generated with the MIRA antigen-specificity platform. Breadth meant the fraction of unique TCRs that were SARS-CoV-2-associated, whereas depth meant the fraction of total T cells that were SARS-CoV-2-associated. Using the MIRA data, each spike-specific TCR was assigned both to the spike region to which the TCR was reactive and to a CD4 or CD8 class. Log10-transformed breadth and depth values were compared by one-way ANOVA with Sidak's multiple comparisons tests. TCRdb re-hosts the immuneACCESS table, in-frame sequences only. Its copies lack some clones; in the studies checked, an unresolved V gene accounts for under half of them, and the cause for the rest is not known. Clone size and V and J calls were adopted from that table, with D and trimming inferred from the DNA. This sample comprises 100,000 to 150,000 clones, 88% of them detected only once. The leading ten clones occupy 4.5% to 6% of the sample.

The paper as a whole reports these results and caveats: In the small 56-69-year group, the increase in depth fell short of significance, most likely because of low power. Conclusions about previously exposed vaccinees are limited, since just a handful of AZD1222 recipients were seropositive for SARS-CoV-2 at baseline. CD4 TCRs associated with the vaccine covered the entire spike protein, and the dominant responses were in regions 160-218 and 743-854. Epitopes outside the regions mutated in the B.1.351 and B.1.1.7 variants were reportedly recognized by nearly half of the unique spike-specific TCRs. Participants were mostly white British and included more females than males, and it was suggested by the authors that clonal diversity may have been underestimated. After two AZD1222 doses, both the breadth and the depth of spike-specific TCRs were significantly higher than at day 0 and than in MenACWY recipients. Because no day 14 peak-response samples were available, repertoires were characterized only after the peak T cell response.

Concerning this clone: What antigen it recognizes has not been identified. No per-base quality is available; no much larger clone lies one base away.

The clonotype originates from an adult in good health. Sequenced material: peripheral blood, taken on day 0 of AZD1222 vaccination. The rearranged segments are TRBV18 and TRBJ1-1, with a weak D call of TRBD1 (5 bases match). The DNA reads as follows: TGTGCCAGCTCACTGTCAGGGACGAACACTGAAGCTTTCTTT. Translated, this is CASSLSGTNTEAFF.